Listed here are 10 T cell receptor beta chains from one sample, sequenced in a study of T-cell memory formation after mild COVID-19. TCRdb re-called the 5' RACE reads through MiXCR, storing one row per CDR3 protein. The sample lists about 360,000 distinct CDR3 sequences, approximately 12% occurring once. The sample comprised PBMCs or a T cell subset sorted from them (not recorded which). The source is a man aged 18 to 35 who had mild COVID-19 (a few samples of this study predate the infection). Cell type and time point are not known.

The CDR3 DNA sequence: TGCGCCAGCAGCCAAGAATCGGGGGGGGCAGATACGCAGTATTTT. It is translated as CASSQESGGADTQYF. The chain is built from TRBV4-3 and TRBJ2-3; 8 bases are a match to TRBD2. CDR1 is LGHNA, CDR2 YSLEER, per germline. J was trimmed by 4 bases and V by 0 bases; bases with no gene match: 3. This CDR3 is built from 15 residues.

This clonotype was found a few times. One end of the junction is discordant with germline, which a read error may explain. The CDR3 protein is CASSPRHSF. In DNA form, the CDR3 reads TGTGCCAGCAGCCCCAGGCATTCATTT. The chain couples TRBV7-9 to TRBJ1-1; D is unclear. The CDR3 spans 9 residues. Germline assignment: CDR1 SEHNR and CDR2 FQNEAQ (reference sequence).

A few counts support this clonotype. The V gene is TRBV11-2, the J gene TRBJ2-1; D uncertain. Trimming removed 5 bases at V and 6 bases at J, with 8 bases between. Germline V gene sequence: CDR1 SGHAT, CDR2 FQNNGV. The CDR3 contains 12 residues. CDR3 DNA: TGTGCCAGCAGCATAAGTGGCAATGAGCAGTTCTTC. Translated, it gives CASSISGNEQFF.

This clonotype was detected many times. The V call is TRBV7-9, the J call TRBJ2-3, with 7 bases aligning to TRBD2. V shed 1 base and J 1 base; nucleotides not matched to a gene: 2. CDR1 and CDR2 from the germline V gene are SEHNR and FQNEAQ (reference sequence). The CDR3 length is 15 residues. The CDR3 nucleotides read TGTGCCAGCAGCTTAGTAAGCGGGGGCACAGATACGCAGTATTTT. It yields the protein CASSLVSGGTDTQYF.

This sequence joins TRBV3-1 and TRBJ1-2; TRBD1 aligns across 7 bases. The CDR3 spans 13 residues. CDR1 LGHDT and CDR2 YNNKEL come from the germline V gene (reference sequence). The ends lost 3 bases at V and 7 bases at J; junction bases unmatched: 5. The CDR3 loop reads CASSQEGARGYTF. DNA of the CDR3: TGTGCCAGCAGCCAGGAGGGGGCGCGTGGCTACACCTTC.

The chain is built from TRBV27 and TRBJ2-1; 10 positions agree with TRBD2. The CDR3 extends over 15 amino acids. Germline assignment: CDR1 MNHEY and CDR2 SMNVEV (reference sequence). Trimming removed 6 bases from V and 10 bases from J; junction bases left unmatched: 12. CDR3 DNA sequence: TGTGCCAGCAGCCTAGCGGGGGCCTTGGGGTGGGAGCAGTTCTTC. Its translation: CASSLAGALGWEQFF.

The genes are TRBV6-2 or TRBV6-3 and TRBJ2-7; TRBD1 is a possible D gene (6 bases). This CDR3 comprises 15 residues. Trimming left V 4 bases short and J 2 bases short, with 15 bases between. The germline CDR1 and CDR2 sequences are MNHEY and SVGEGT. CDR3 protein: CASSLGAGPAYEQYV. In DNA form, the CDR3 reads TGTGCCAGCAGTTTGGGGGCAGGGCCAGCCTACGAGCAGTACGTC.

This clonotype was seen more than once but under ten times. The chain combines TRBV4-3 with TRBJ2-1; 12 nucleotides align to TRBD2. CDR1 and CDR2 from the germline V gene are LGHNA and YSLEER. The CDR3 has 18 amino acids. The J segment lost 2 bases and the V segment lost 6 bases, leaving 11 bases of the junction unmatched. CDR3: CASSPRLAGASPYNEQFF. CDR3 nucleotides: TGCGCCAGCAGTCCAAGACTAGCGGGGGCCTCCCCCTACAATGAGCAGTTCTTC.

The V call is TRBV4-2, the J call TRBJ2-3, with D maybe TRBD1 (5 bases). The germline V gene has CDR1 LGHNA and CDR2 YNFKEQ. The CDR3 is made up of 17 amino acids. V lost 4 bases, J lost 5 bases, and 22 bases lay in between. CDR3 amino acids: CASSLRPSDKLLDTQYF. The CDR3, as DNA: TGTGCCAGCAGCCTAAGGCCCTCGGACAAGCTATTAGATACGCAGTATTTT.

This sequence joins TRBV2 and TRBJ1-1; D gene uncertain. Germline V CDR1 and CDR2: SNHLY, FYNNEI. CDR3 size: 13 residues. Trimming removed 6 bases from V and 4 bases from J, with 12 bases in between. Written as DNA, the CDR3 is TGTGCCAGCAGCCTTCAAGCGGGCACTGAAGCTTTCTTT. This encodes CASSLQAGTEAFF.